This is a list of T cell receptor beta chains from one sample in a study of blood T cell repertoires in COVID-19. Sequencing was performed with immunoSEQ multiplex PCR; in TCRdb, only in-frame clones are kept and a portion is missing. This table holds about 64,000 clones, 70% to 80% found once. Sequencing input: peripheral blood. All receptors derive from an elderly man with acute or convalescent COVID-19. The conserved cysteine and the conserved F or W are not part of the CDR3 here. A D gene is named only where the DNA matches it firmly.

D gene,V gene,CDR3 protein
NA,TRBV27,ASRPHGVSALH
NA,TRBV6-1,ASSEAPSGGGIGEQF
NA,TRBV2,ASSATGYNQPQH
NA,TRBV19,ASSMRTTGTYEQY
TRBD1,TRBV23-1,ASSQGPSGTEPLGYNSPLH
TRBD1,TRBV11-2,ASRPTGASTDTQY
TRBD1,TRBV9,ASSVGDRGQGQY
NA,TRBV27,ASSSLDRSSYNSPLH
NA,TRBV27,ASSLSFSVGGQETQY
NA,TRBV29-1,SVDFPWTAYNEQF
NA,TRBV3-1/TRBV3-2,ASSQGLRAPT
NA,TRBV3-1/TRBV3-2,ASSQLYSTYEQY
TRBD1,TRBV6-2/TRBV6-3,ASSYNRGFSEAF
NA,TRBV5-6,ASSRIGDSSQREQY
NA,TRBV11-3,ASNLFGEELF
TRBD2,TRBV9,ASSVVAPGHSGKDVFEQY
NA,TRBV6-5,ASSYRGNEKLF
NA,TRBV28,ASSLLGYEQY
TRBD2,TRBV30,AWSPFISGGAYEQY
NA,TRBV5-1,ASSPGDSGNTIY
NA,TRBV23-1,ASSQTNRGDGTEAF
TRBD1,TRBV7-9,ASSLALGTGNNEQF
TRBD1,TRBV2,ASSGDSPRYGYT
NA,TRBV11-3,ASSSGRGSTEAF
NA,TRBV27,ASRRDRLTEAF
TRBD1,TRBV5-1,ASSSRQGMNTEAF
TRBD2,TRBV5-1,ASSTAGGTGELF
TRBD1,TRBV24-1,ATSATTGGNEKLF
TRBD1,TRBV9,ASSTGQKETQY
NA,TRBV3-1/TRBV3-2,ASSPWGPDTQY
NA,TRBV18,ASSLPGADEKLF
NA,TRBV5-8,ASSLAGNRGQPQH
TRBD2,TRBV7-2,ASSLGGSGRGQY
NA,TRBV27,ASAAAHSTDTQY
NA,TRBV28,ASSLFSEAMNTEAF
NA,TRBV30,AWSVQGAGELF
TRBD1,TRBV27,ASSPGQAYPGELF
TRBD2,TRBV7-2,ASSLGRGGTDTQY
TRBD1,TRBV7-9,ASSDRDRGNTEAF
TRBD2,TRBV2,ASEEFREDEQF
NA,TRBV27,ASSAQGLPGEKLF
TRBD2,TRBV2,ASSEKVAGGLKNIQY
NA,TRBV7-8,ASSSRRLSNTEAF
NA,TRBV20-1,SGQSNYGYT
NA,TRBV29-1,SVAGLGGVSTEAF
NA,TRBV7-9,ASSLAFGLGANVLT
TRBD1,TRBV6-5,ASTGDREQPQH
TRBD2,TRBV5-5,ASRDLAGGLTGELF
NA,TRBV29-1,SVLPGAGEKLF
TRBD1,TRBV13,ASSTLTGYYGYT
NA,TRBV5-8,ASSLWHQTNTGELF
TRBD2,TRBV6-5,ASSLERGLGAQY
NA,TRBV3-1/TRBV3-2,ASSPGLGAYTEAF